The entry below gives a single T cell receptor beta chain sequence along with its context. The antigen remains undetermined. There are 14 residues in the CDR3. The V gene's germline CDR1 is LNHNV and CDR2 YYDKDF (reference sequence). V was trimmed by 6 bases and J by 5 bases, leaving 16 bases between them. The data derive from a study of T cell responses to AZD1222 COVID-19 vaccine. Study context: Pooled together were second doses at about 4 or about 12 weeks. Study-level results: Just a handful of AZD1222 recipients were seropositive at baseline.

The method was immunoSEQ multiplex PCR; TCRdb's version includes in-frame clones alone and lacks a portion of them. The sample shows 140,000 to 150,000 clones, just under 95% of them seen only once. This TCR was recovered from an adult in good health. The V and J genes are TRBV15 and TRBJ1-1; weak D call: TRBD1 (6 bases). The sample here was peripheral blood, taken on day 0 of AZD1222 vaccination. This CDR3 reads CATRRFGGATEAFF. The CDR3 region has the DNA TGTGCCACCAGGCGATTTGGGGGGGCGACTGAAGCTTTCTTT. The whole variable domain, remainder taken from reference TRBV15 and TRBJ1-1, is DAMVIQNPRYQVTQFGKPVTLSCSQTLNHNVMYWYQQKSSQAPKLLFHYYDKDFNNEADTPDNFQSRRPNTSFCFLDIRSPGLGDTAMYLCATRRFGGATEAFFGQGTRLTVV.